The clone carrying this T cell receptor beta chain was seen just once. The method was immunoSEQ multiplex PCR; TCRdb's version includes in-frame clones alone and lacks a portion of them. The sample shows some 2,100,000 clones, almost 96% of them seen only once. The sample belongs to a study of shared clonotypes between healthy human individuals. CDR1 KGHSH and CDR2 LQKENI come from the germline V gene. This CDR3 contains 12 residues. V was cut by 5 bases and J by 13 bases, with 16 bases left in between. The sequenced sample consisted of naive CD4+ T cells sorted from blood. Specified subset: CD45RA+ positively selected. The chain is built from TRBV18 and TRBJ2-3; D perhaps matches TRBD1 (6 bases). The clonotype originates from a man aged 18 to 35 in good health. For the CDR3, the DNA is TGTGCCAGCTCATCAGGGGCAGGGATCAAGTATTTT. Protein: CASSSGAGIKYF.